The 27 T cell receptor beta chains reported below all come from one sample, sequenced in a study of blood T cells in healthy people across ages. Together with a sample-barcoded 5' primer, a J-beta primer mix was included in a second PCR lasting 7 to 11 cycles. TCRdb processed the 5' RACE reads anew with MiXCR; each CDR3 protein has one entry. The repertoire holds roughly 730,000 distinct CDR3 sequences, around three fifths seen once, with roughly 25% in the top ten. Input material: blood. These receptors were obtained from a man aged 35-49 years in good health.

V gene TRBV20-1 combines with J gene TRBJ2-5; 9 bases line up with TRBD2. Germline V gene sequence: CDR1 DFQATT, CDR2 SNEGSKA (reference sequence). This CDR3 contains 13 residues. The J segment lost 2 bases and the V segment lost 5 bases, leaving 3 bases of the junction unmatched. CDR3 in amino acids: CSASTSGQETQYF. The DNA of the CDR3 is TGCAGTGCTTCGACTAGCGGACAAGAGACCCAGTACTTC.

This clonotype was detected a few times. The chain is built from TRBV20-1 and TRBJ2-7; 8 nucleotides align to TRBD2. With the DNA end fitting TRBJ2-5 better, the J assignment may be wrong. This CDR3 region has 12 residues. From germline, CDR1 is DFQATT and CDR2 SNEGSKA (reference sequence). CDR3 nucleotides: TGCAGTCTTTACCTAGCGGGCGAGACCCAGTACTTC. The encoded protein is CSLYLAGETQYF.

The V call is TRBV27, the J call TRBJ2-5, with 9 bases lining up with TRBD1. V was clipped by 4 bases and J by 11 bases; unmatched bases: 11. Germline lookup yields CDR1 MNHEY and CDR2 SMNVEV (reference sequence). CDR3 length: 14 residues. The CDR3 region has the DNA TGTGCCAGCAGTTACAGGGGGCGGAATAGTGAGCAGTACTTC. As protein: CASSYRGRNSEQYF.

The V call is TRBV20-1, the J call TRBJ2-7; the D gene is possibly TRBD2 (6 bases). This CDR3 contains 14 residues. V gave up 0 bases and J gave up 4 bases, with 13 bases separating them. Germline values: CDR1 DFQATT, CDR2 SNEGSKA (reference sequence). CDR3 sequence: CSARDGGVPYEQYF. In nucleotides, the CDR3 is TGCAGTGCTAGAGACGGAGGGGTTCCGTACGAGCAGTACTTC.

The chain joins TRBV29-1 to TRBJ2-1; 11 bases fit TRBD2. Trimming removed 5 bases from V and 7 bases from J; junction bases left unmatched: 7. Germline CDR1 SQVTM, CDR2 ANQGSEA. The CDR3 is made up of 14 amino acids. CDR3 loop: CSVLVAGGRNEQFF. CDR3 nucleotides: TGCAGCGTTCTTGTAGCGGGAGGGAGAAATGAGCAGTTCTTC.

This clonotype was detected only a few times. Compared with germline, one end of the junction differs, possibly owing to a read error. The CDR3 region is CASSEGPKNIQYF. The CDR3 DNA reads TGTGCCAGCAGCGAAGGACCTAAAAACATTCAGTACTTC. This sequence joins TRBV2 and TRBJ2-4, with D unclear. The CDR3 runs to 13 residues. Germline V gene data show CDR1 as SNHLY and CDR2 as FYNNEI. The complete variable domain, with remaining parts taken from reference TRBV2 and TRBJ2-4, reads EPEVTQTPSHQVTQMGQEVILRCVPISNHLYFYWYRQILGQKVEFLVSFYNNEISEKSEIFDDQFSVERPDGSNFTLKIRSTKLEDSAMYFCASSEGPKNIQYFGAGTRLSVL.

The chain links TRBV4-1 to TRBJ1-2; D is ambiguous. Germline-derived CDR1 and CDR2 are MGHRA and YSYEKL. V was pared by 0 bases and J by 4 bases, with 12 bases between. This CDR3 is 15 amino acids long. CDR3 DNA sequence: TGCGCCAGCAGCCAAGATTTGACTGTGGGCTATGGCTACACCTTC. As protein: CASSQDLTVGYGYTF.

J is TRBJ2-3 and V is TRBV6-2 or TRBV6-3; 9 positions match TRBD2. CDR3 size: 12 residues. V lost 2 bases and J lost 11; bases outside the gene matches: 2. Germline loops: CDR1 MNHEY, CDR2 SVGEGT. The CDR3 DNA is TGTGCCAGCAGTTACGAACTAGCGGGGCAGTATTTT. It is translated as CASSYELAGQYF.

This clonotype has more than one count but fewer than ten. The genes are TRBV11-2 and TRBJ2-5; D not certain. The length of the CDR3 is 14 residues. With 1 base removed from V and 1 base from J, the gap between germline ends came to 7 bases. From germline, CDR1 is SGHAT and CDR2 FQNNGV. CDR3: CASSLVVGQETQYF. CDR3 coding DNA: TGTGCCAGCAGCTTAGTTGTGGGCCAAGAGACCCAGTACTTC.

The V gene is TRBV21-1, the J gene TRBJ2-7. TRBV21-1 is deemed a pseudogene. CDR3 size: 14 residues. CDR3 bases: TGTGCCAGACCAAACCCGGAGAAGCCCTACGAGCAGTACTTC. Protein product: CARPNPEKPYEQYF.

The CDR3 is CAWNEVDAFTGYTF. CDR3 bases: TGTGCCTGGAACGAGGTCGACGCCTTCACTGGCTACACCTTC. This chain joins TRBV30 and TRBJ1-2; D unresolved. This CDR3 has 14 amino acids. The germline V gene encodes CDR1 GTSNPN and CDR2 SVGIG (reference sequence). With 4 bases removed from V and 7 bases from J, the gap between germline ends came to 19 bases.

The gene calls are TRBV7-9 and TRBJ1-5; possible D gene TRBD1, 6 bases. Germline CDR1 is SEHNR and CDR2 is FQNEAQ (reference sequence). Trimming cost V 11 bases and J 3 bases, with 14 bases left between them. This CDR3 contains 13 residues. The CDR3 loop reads CAVTGQTNQPQHF. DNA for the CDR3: TGTGCCGTGACCGGACAGACCAATCAGCCCCAGCATTTT.

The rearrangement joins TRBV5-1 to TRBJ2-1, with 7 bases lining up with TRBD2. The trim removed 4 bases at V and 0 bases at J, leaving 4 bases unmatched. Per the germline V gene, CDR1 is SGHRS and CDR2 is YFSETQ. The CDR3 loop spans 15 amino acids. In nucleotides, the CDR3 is TGCGCCAGCAGCCCCAGCGGGGACTCCTACAATGAGCAGTTCTTC. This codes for CASSPSGDSYNEQFF. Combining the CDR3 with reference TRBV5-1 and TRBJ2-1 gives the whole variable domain KAGVTQTPRYLIKTRGQQVTLSCSPISGHRSVSWYQQTPGQGLQFLFEYFSETQRNKGNFPGRFSGRQFSNSRSEMNVSTLELGDSALYLCASSPSGDSYNEQFFGPGTRLTVL.

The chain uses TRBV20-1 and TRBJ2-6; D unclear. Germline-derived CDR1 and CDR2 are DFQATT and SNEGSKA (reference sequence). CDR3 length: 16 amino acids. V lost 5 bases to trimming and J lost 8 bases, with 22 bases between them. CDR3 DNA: TGCAGTGCTTTTTCGCCATCAGGAATGGAGACCAACGTCCTGACTTTC. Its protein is CSAFSPSGMETNVLTF.

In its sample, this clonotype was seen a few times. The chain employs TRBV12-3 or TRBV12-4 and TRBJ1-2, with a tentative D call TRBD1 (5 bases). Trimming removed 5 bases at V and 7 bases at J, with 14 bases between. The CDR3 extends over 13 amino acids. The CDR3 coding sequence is TGTGCCAGCAGTGTTCAGAAGGGGTCTGGCTACACCTTC. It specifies CASSVQKGSGYTF.

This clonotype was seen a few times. CDR3 protein: CASSTGSGRIYGYTF. CDR3 bases: TGCGCCAGCAGCACGGGGAGCGGAAGAATCTATGGCTACACCTTC. This rearrangement joins TRBV5-1 to TRBJ1-2; D is unclear. The germline V gene has CDR1 SGHRS and CDR2 YFSETQ. CDR3 length: 15 residues. V was pared by 4 bases and J by 4 bases, with 17 bases between.

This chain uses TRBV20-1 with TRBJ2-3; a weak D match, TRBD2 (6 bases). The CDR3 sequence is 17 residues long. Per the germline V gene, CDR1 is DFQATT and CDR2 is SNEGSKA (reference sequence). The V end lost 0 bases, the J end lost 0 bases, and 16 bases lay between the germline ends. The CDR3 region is CSARDIWGGTSTDTQYF. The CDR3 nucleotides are TGCAGTGCTAGAGATATTTGGGGCGGGACTAGCACAGATACGCAGTATTTT.

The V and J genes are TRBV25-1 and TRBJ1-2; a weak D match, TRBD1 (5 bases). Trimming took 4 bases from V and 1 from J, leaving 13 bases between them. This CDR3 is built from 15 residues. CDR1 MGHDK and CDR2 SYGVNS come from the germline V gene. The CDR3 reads CASSAYRGFNYGYTF. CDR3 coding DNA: TGTGCCAGCAGTGCCTACCGGGGGTTTAACTATGGCTACACCTTC.

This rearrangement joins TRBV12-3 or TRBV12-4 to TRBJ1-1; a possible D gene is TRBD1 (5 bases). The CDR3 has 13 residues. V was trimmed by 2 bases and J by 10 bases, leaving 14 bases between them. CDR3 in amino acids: CASSLQLTVRAFF. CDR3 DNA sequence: TGTGCCAGCAGTTTACAACTGACAGTTCGAGCTTTCTTT.

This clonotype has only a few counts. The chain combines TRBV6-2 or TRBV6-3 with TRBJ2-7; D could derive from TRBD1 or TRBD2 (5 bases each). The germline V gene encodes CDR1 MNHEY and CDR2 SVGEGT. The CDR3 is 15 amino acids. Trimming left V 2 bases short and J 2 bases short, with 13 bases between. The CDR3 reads CASSYGGVGPYEQYF. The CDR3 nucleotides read TGTGCCAGCAGTTACGGAGGCGTGGGGCCCTACGAGCAGTACTTC.

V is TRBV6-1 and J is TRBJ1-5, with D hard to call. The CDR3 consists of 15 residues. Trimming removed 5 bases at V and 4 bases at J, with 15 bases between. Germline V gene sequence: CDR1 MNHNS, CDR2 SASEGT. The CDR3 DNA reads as TGTGCCAGCAGTCCCCGCGAACCGGGGAATCAGCCCCAGCATTTT. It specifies CASSPREPGNQPQHF.

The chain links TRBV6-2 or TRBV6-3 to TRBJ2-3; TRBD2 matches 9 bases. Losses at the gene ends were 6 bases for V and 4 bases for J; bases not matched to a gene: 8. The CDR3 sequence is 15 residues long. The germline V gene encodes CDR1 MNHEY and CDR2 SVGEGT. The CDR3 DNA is TGTGCCAGCAGCCTAGCGGGGACTAGCCCAGATACGCAGTATTTT. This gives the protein CASSLAGTSPDTQYF.

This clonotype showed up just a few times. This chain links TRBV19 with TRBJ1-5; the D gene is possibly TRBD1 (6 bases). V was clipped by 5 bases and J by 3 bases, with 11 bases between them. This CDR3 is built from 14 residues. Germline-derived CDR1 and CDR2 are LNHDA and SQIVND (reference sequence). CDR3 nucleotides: TGTGCCAGTAGTCCAGGACAGTACAATCAGCCCCAGCATTTT. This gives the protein CASSPGQYNQPQHF. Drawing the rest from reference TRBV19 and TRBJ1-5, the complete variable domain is DGGITQSPKYLFRKEGQNVTLSCEQNLNHDAMYWYRQDPGQGLRLIYYSQIVNDFQKGDIAEGYSVSREKKESFPLTVTSAQKNPTAFYLCASSPGQYNQPQHFGDGTRLSIL.

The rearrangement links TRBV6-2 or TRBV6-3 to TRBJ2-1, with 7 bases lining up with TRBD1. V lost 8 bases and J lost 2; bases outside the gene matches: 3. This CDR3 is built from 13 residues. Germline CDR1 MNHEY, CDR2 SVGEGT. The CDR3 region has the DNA TGTGCCAGCCAGGGGACAGCCTACAATGAGCAGTTCTTC. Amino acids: CASQGTAYNEQFF.

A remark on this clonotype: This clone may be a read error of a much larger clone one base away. The chain's CDR3 is CAASRDPRGSGTQYF. In DNA, the CDR3 is TGTGCCGCCAGCAGAGACCCTAGGGGGTCGGGAACGCAGTATTTT. This rearrangement joins TRBV15 to TRBJ2-3; maybe TRBD1 (6 bases). The germline V gene has CDR1 LNHNV and CDR2 YYDKDF (reference sequence). CDR3 length equals 15 residues.

Here the CDR3 reads CASSDSGRHYEQYF. Written as DNA, the CDR3 is TGTGCCAGCAGTGATAGCGGGAGGCACTACGAGCAGTACTTC. The gene calls are TRBV12-3 or TRBV12-4 and TRBJ2-7; 10 nucleotides agree with TRBD2. The V gene end was trimmed by 5 bases and the J gene end by 3 bases; junction bases not matched to a gene: 4. The length of the CDR3 is 14 residues.

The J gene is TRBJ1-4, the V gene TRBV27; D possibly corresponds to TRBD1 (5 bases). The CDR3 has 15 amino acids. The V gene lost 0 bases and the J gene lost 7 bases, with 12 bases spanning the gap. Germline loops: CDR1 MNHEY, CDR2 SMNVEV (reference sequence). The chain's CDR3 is CASSLSWGIGEKLFF. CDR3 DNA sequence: TGTGCCAGCAGTTTATCTTGGGGGATCGGTGAAAAACTGTTTTTT.